Following are 5 T cell receptor beta chains from one sample sequenced in a study of cytomegalovirus exposure and HLA in healthy donors. The PCR contained 60 Vbeta and 13 Jbeta primers. Clones were read by immunoSEQ multiplex PCR, and TCRdb kept only the in-frame ones, dropping some. Of 150,000 to 200,000 clones in the sample, more than 75% are singletons; the top ten hold around 0.25%. The sequencing sample was made of PBMCs. Receptors originate from a girl in the first two years of life in good health and CMV-seronegative.

The J gene is TRBJ1-5, the V gene TRBV7-9; 8 bases fit TRBD1. V was clipped by 5 bases and J by 7 bases; unmatched bases: 10. Germline loops: CDR1 SEHNR, CDR2 FQNEAQ (reference sequence). This CDR3 has 15 residues. The CDR3 DNA is TGTGCCAGCAGCCCCACAGGACAGGGCCCCCAGCCCCAGCATTTT. Protein product: CASSPTGQGPQPQHF.

The chain is built from TRBV12-5 and TRBJ2-7; the D gene is possibly TRBD1 (6 bases). V lost 1 base to trimming and J lost 6 bases, with 19 bases between them. The CDR3 runs to 16 residues. Germline CDR1 is LGHNT and CDR2 is FRNRAP. The CDR3: CASGLGQVASEGEQYF. The CDR3 DNA is TGTGCTAGTGGTTTGGGACAGGTTGCTTCCGAGGGCGAGCAGTACTTC.

V gene TRBV19 combines with J gene TRBJ2-1; the match to TRBD2 covers 10 bases. Germline assignment: CDR1 LNHDA and CDR2 SQIVND (reference sequence). The trim removed 4 bases at V and 3 bases at J, leaving 15 bases unmatched. The CDR3 totals 19 residues. For the CDR3, the DNA is TGTGCCAGTAGTAGAATGGGGACTAGCGTACCAAACCTCTACAATGAGCAGTTCTTC. Its translation: CASSRMGTSVPNLYNEQFF.

This chain joins TRBV30 and TRBJ2-7; 7 bases match TRBD2. Germline V gene data show CDR1 as GTSNPN and CDR2 as SVGIG (reference sequence). V gave up 0 bases and J gave up 2 bases; unmatched junction bases: 7. The CDR3 has 15 residues. CDR3 DNA: TGTGCCTGGAGTGTAATGGGGGGGAAAACCTACGAGCAGTACTTC. Translation gives CAWSVMGGKTYEQYF. The full variable domain, in which reference TRBV30 and TRBJ2-7 provide the parts outside the CDR3, is SQTIHQWPATLVQPVGSPLSLECTVEGTSNPNLYWYRQAAGRGLQLLFYSVGIGQISSEVPQNLSASRPQDRQFILSSKKLLLSDSGFYLCAWSVMGGKTYEQYFGPGTRLTVT.

The chain carries TRBV6-6 and TRBJ1-6; maybe TRBD1 (6 bases). CDR3 length: 13 residues. The V gene's germline CDR1 is MNHNY and CDR2 SVGAGI (reference sequence). Trimming shortened V by 7 bases and J by 9 bases, and 13 bases separated the two germline ends. CDR3 coding DNA: TGTGCCAGCAACCCGACAGGTTTTTCACCCCTCCACTTT. Encoded protein: CASNPTGFSPLHF.